This is a list of T cell receptor beta chains from one sample in a study of low-dose radiotherapy and immunotherapy resistance in tumors. MiXCR, run by TCRdb on the reads, gives a single entry per CDR3 protein. The table includes 85,000 to 95,000 distinct CDR3 sequences, roughly 9% detected once. Specimen: PBMCs, collected before treatment. Receptor source: a male donor with prostate cancer. The CDR3 runs from the conserved cysteine through the conserved F or W. D genes are given only for firm matches. Clone size is stated in some rows and not others, as once, few, many or a class when expanded.

clone_size	d_call	v_call	j_call	cdr3_aa	cdr3_nt
many	TRBD1	TRBV28	TRBJ2-2	CASSSDRGNGELFF	TGTGCCAGCAGTTCAGACAGGGGGAACGGGGAGCTGTTTTTT
-	TRBD2	TRBV7-9	TRBJ2-5	CASSPRASGIVWF	TGTGCCAGCAGCCCTCGGGCTAGCGGGATAGTATGGTTC
many	TRBD2	TRBV20-1	TRBJ2-2	CSALGLAGVSSATGELFF	TGCAGTGCCTTGGGACTAGCGGGAGTTTCGTCTGCGACCGGGGAGCTGTTTTTT
many	TRBD1	TRBV5-1	TRBJ2-3	CASSPGQGWDTQYF	TGCGCCAGCAGCCCGGGACAGGGTTGGGATACGCAGTATTTT
many	-	TRBV11-2	TRBJ1-6	CASSFQGGNSPLHF	TGTGCCAGCAGCTTTCAAGGTGGCAATTCACCCCTCCACTTT
-	-	TRBV7-2	TRBJ2-1	CASSLQKVDEQFF	TGTGCCAGCAGCCTCCAGAAGGTCGATGAGCAGTTCTTC
many	TRBD2	TRBV11-2	TRBJ2-3	CASSAGTSANTQYF	TGTGCCAGCAGCGCCGGGACTAGCGCAAATACGCAGTATTTT
many	-	TRBV24-1	TRBJ2-2	CATSDRDRELFF	TGTGCCACCAGTGACAGGGACCGGGAGCTGTTTTTT
many	-	TRBV28	TRBJ2-5	CASSLGGMGEKTQYF	TGTGCCAGCAGTCTAGGAGGGATGGGGGAGAAGACCCAGTACTTC
many	-	TRBV6-5	TRBJ1-3	CASSYSGRGGNTIYF	TGTGCCAGCAGTTACTCGGGCAGGGGTGGAAACACCATATATTTT
many	TRBD2	TRBV7-6	TRBJ2-1	CASSLGTSDEQFF	TGTGCCAGCAGCCTGGGTACTAGCGATGAGCAGTTCTTC
many	-	TRBV11-2	TRBJ2-1	CASSYRADSSYNEQFF	TGTGCCAGCAGCTACCGAGCGGACAGCTCCTACAATGAGCAGTTCTTC
many	-	TRBV6-2/TRBV6-3	TRBJ2-7	CASSGHTGSIIYEQYF	TGTGCCAGCAGTGGACACACCGGGTCAATAATCTACGAGCAGTACTTC
many	TRBD2	TRBV19	TRBJ2-2	CASSRRTSGRVSNTGELFF	TGTGCCAGTAGTAGGCGGACTAGCGGGAGGGTTTCGAACACCGGGGAGCTGTTTTTT
many	-	TRBV14	TRBJ2-1	CASGNVYNEQFF	TGTGCCAGCGGAAACGTTTACAATGAGCAGTTCTTC
many	-	TRBV19	TRBJ1-1	CASSIPPLTGGNTEAFF	TGTGCCAGTAGTATCCCTCCCCTGACCGGTGGGAACACTGAAGCTTTCTTT
many	TRBD2	TRBV12-3/TRBV12-4	TRBJ2-7	CASSSLAGGTIYEQYF	TGTGCCAGCAGTTCTCTAGCGGGAGGGACGATCTACGAGCAGTACTTC
many	-	TRBV29-1	TRBJ2-7	CSVEATGHEQYF	TGCAGCGTTGAAGCTACGGGTCACGAGCAGTACTTC
many	-	TRBV9	TRBJ2-3	CASSVDWRASTDTQYF	TGTGCCAGCAGCGTAGATTGGAGGGCCAGCACAGATACGCAGTATTTT
many	TRBD1	TRBV29-1	TRBJ1-1	CSVYEPGTVMNTEAFF	TGCAGCGTTTATGAGCCGGGGACAGTCATGAACACTGAAGCTTTCTTT
many	-	TRBV5-1	TRBJ2-1	CASSQMGGGSYNEQFF	TGCGCCAGCAGCCAGATGGGAGGGGGCTCCTACAATGAGCAGTTCTTC
-	-	TRBV25-1	TRBJ2-7	CASSEGPPYEQYF	TGTGCCAGCAGCGAAGGACCTCCCTACGAGCAGTACTTC
many	TRBD2	TRBV7-3	TRBJ2-1	CASARSGRDLYNEQFF	TGTGCCAGCGCTAGGAGCGGGAGGGATCTCTACAATGAGCAGTTCTTC
many	-	TRBV28	TRBJ2-7	CASSFQGGTYEQYF	TGTGCCAGCAGTTTTCAGGGGGGGACCTACGAGCAGTACTTC
-	TRBD2	TRBV7-8	TRBJ2-4	CASSLGGVIGSRGGKNIQYF	TGTGCCAGCAGCTTAGGTGGAGTCATTGGGAGCCGGGGGGGCAAAAACATTCAGTACTTC
many	-	TRBV10-3	TRBJ2-3	CAIRKAGSTDTQYF	TGTGCCATCAGGAAGGCGGGAAGCACAGATACGCAGTATTTT
many	-	TRBV5-8	TRBJ2-2	CASSLSGTGELFF	TGTGCCAGCAGCTTAAGCGGCACCGGGGAGCTGTTTTTT
many	-	TRBV5-5	TRBJ2-7	CASSPSWGRYEQYF	TGTGCCAGCAGCCCATCCTGGGGACGCTACGAGCAGTACTTC
-	-	TRBV2	TRBJ2-4	CASSELAGNQNIQYF	TGTGCCAGCAGTGAACTAGCAGGGAACCAAAACATTCAGTACTTC
many	TRBD1	TRBV9	TRBJ2-5	CASSAGTGLQETQYF	TGTGCCAGCAGCGCCGGGACAGGACTACAAGAGACCCAGTACTTC
many	TRBD2	TRBV7-9	TRBJ2-7	CASGRDSYEQYF	TGTGCCAGCGGGAGGGACTCCTACGAGCAGTACTTC
many	TRBD2	TRBV7-2	TRBJ2-1	CASSPTSGRFEQFF	TGTGCCAGCAGCCCGACTAGCGGGAGATTTGAGCAGTTCTTC
many	-	TRBV29-1	TRBJ1-3	CSVQGTGNTIYF	TGCAGCGTTCAGGGGACAGGAAACACCATATATTTT
many	TRBD2	TRBV24-1	TRBJ2-3	CATSVRAGGAGSTDTQYF	TGTGCCACCAGTGTACGAGCGGGAGGCGCGGGAAGCACAGATACGCAGTATTTT
many	TRBD1	TRBV5-1	TRBJ2-6	CASSLGGTETGANVLTF	TGCGCCAGCAGCTTGGGGGGGACAGAGACTGGGGCCAACGTCCTGACTTTC
many	-	TRBV5-1	TRBJ1-3	CASSFDSRSGNTIYF	TGCGCCAGCAGCTTTGACAGCCGCTCTGGAAACACCATATATTTT
many	-	TRBV14	TRBJ1-1	CASSQAGPRGAFF	TGTGCCAGCAGCCAGGCCGGGCCCCGAGGGGCTTTCTTT
many	-	TRBV6-2/TRBV6-3	TRBJ1-6	CASSPGGSYNSPLHF	TGTGCCAGCAGCCCGGGCGGCTCCTATAATTCACCCCTCCACTTT
many	-	TRBV29-1	TRBJ2-1	CSVGAGSTYNEQFF	TGCAGCGTTGGGGCGGGATCGACCTACAATGAGCAGTTCTTC
many	TRBD1	TRBV27	TRBJ1-1	CASSFSGGSSEAFF	TGTGCCAGCAGTTTTTCAGGGGGCTCATCTGAAGCTTTCTTT
many	-	TRBV3-1	TRBJ2-4	CASSSSWGIQYF	TGTGCCAGCAGCTCCAGTTGGGGAATTCAGTACTTC
many	TRBD1	TRBV4-3	TRBJ2-3	CASSQALTGSTDTQYF	TGCGCCAGCAGCCAAGCTCTGACAGGGAGCACAGATACGCAGTATTTT